A single sample gave rise to the 9 T cell receptor beta chains below, sequenced in a study of T-cell reconstitution after alpha-beta-depleted transplantation in children (dated by TCRdb to 2015 to 2016). The method was PCR. Sequenced using an Illumina HiSeq 2500. Molecular barcoding was employed in the preparation of TCR libraries, with unique molecular identifiers being used to normalize TCRbeta repertoire quantification. TCRdb applied fastp at Q25 and MiXCR to the public reads, then kept only in-frame beta chains. Rows are combined by CDR3 protein, so each entry shows the most common genes and DNA. The sample contains a few hundred thousand distinct CDR3 sequences, 10% to 15% of them found a single time. About 2.2% of the sample lies in the top ten. The sample's treatment or condition label, in plain terms: allogeneic hematopoietic cell transplantation with graft depleted of TCRalphabeta T cells and CD19 B cells.

The sequenced sample was PBMCs, mostly from graft donor cells, obtained 360 days after TCRalphabeta/CD19-depleted stem cell transplant. These TCRs come from a male patient between 10 and 17 years old who had a stem cell transplant for acute myeloid leukemia, so the T cells may come from the graft donor.

This chain joins TRBV9 and TRBJ2-1; D not certain. The CDR3 is 14 residues long. V lost 0 bases to trimming and J lost 9 bases, with 13 bases between them. Germline CDR1 and CDR2: SGDLS and YYNGEE. In nucleotides, the CDR3 is TGTGCCAGCAGCGTAGCTCCCGCATGGGGTGAGCAGTTCTTC. Translation: CASSVAPAWGEQFF. The full variable domain, its missing parts supplied by reference TRBV9 and TRBJ2-1, is DSGVTQTPKHLITATGQRVTLRCSPRSGDLSVYWYQQSLDQGLQFLIQYYNGEERAKGNILERFSAQQFPDLHSELNLSSLELGDSALYFCASSVAPAWGEQFFGPGTRLTVL.

The rearrangement joins TRBV18 to TRBJ2-5, with D uncertain. Between the trimmed V and J ends, which lost 3 bases and 4 bases, there was a span of 12 bases. This CDR3 has 14 amino acids. Per germline, CDR1 KGHSH and CDR2 LQKENI. The CDR3 region is CASSPLSRGETQYF. CDR3 coding DNA: TGTGCCAGCTCACCCCTCAGCCGCGGAGAGACCCAGTACTTC.

The table lists this clonotype with many counts. The chain joins TRBV12-3 or TRBV12-4 to TRBJ2-1; the D gene is possibly TRBD2 (6 bases). Trimming took 6 bases from V and 7 from J, leaving 16 bases between them. The CDR3 extends over 14 amino acids. CDR3 loop: CASSSPGLKNEQFF. CDR3 nucleotide sequence: TGTGCCAGCAGCTCCCCGGGACTTAAGAATGAGCAGTTCTTC.

The chain carries TRBV6-2 or TRBV6-3 and TRBJ2-4; 7 nucleotides line up with TRBD1. This CDR3 contains 15 residues. The junction had 5 bases not matched to a gene; V was cut back by 2 bases and J by 4 bases. CDR1 is MNHEY and CDR2 is SVGEGT in the germline V gene. The CDR3 spells CASSYHQGVKNIQYF. The DNA for the CDR3 is TGTGCCAGCAGTTACCACCAGGGGGTTAAAAACATTCAGTACTTC.

This clonotype appeared a few times. This rearrangement joins TRBV20-1 to TRBJ2-1; the D gene could be TRBD1 or TRBD2 (5 bases each). This CDR3 comprises 13 residues. Deletions cut 3 bases from V and 10 bases from J, with 16 bases between. From germline, CDR1 is DFQATT and CDR2 SNEGSKA (reference sequence). The DNA of the CDR3 is TGCAGTGCTAGTCACGGGACGGGGCCCGAGCAGTTCTTC. Amino acids: CSASHGTGPEQFF.

About this clonotype itself: An end of the junction differs from the germline gene, which may be a read error. The CDR3 region is CAWIRGTFWVF. Written as DNA, the CDR3 is TGTGCCTGGATCCGTGGGACTTTCTGGGTCTTC. The chain employs TRBV30 and TRBJ2-1; D might be TRBD2 (6 bases). The CDR3 sequence is 11 residues long. The germline V gene encodes CDR1 GTSNPN and CDR2 SVGIG (reference sequence).

This chain joins TRBV20-1 and TRBJ2-1; D gene uncertain. Trimming cost V 3 bases and J 1 base, with 13 bases left between them. This CDR3 has 15 amino acids. Germline CDR1 and CDR2: DFQATT and SNEGSKA (reference sequence). CDR3 sequence reads: CSARISRVSYNEQFF. In DNA form, the CDR3 reads TGCAGTGCTAGGATTAGTCGGGTTTCCTACAATGAGCAGTTCTTC.

This clonotype was counted many times. The chain recombines TRBV27 with TRBJ2-3; TRBD2 matches 7 bases. The trim removed 6 bases at V and 0 bases at J, leaving 3 bases unmatched. The CDR3 length is 14 residues. Germline V gene data show CDR1 as MNHEY and CDR2 as SMNVEV (reference sequence). The DNA for the CDR3 is TGTGCCAGCAGGGAGCGGGACAGCACAGATACGCAGTATTTT. This encodes CASRERDSTDTQYF.

This clonotype was counted between two and nine times. V is TRBV9 and J is TRBJ2-3; D is uncertain. Germline V gene sequence: CDR1 SGDLS, CDR2 YYNGEE. Trimming left V 0 bases short and J 0 bases short, with 11 bases between. This CDR3 region has 16 residues. The CDR3 is CASSVVSALSTDTQYF. The CDR3 nucleotides are TGTGCCAGCAGCGTAGTGTCCGCCCTCAGCACAGATACGCAGTATTTT.